Presented here are 21 T cell receptor beta chains from one specimen sequenced in a study of T-cell reconstitution after alpha-beta-depleted transplantation in children. Construction of the TCRbeta library involved unique molecular identifiers. TCRdb itself ran the PCR reads through MiXCR, one entry per CDR3 protein. This table holds about 440,000 distinct CDR3 sequences, 43% found once. Source: PBMCs, taken before TCRalphabeta/CD19-depleted stem cell transplant. Source of these receptors: a girl aged 2 to 10 with aplastic anemia, due to receive a stem cell transplant.

This clonotype appeared many times. This chain's CDR3 is CASSFRDTEAFF. DNA of the CDR3: TGTGCCAGCAGTTTCCGGGACACTGAAGCTTTCTTT. The chain has TRBV28 and TRBJ1-1; no definite D call. Germline V gene sequence: CDR1 MDHEN, CDR2 SYDVKM. The ends were cut back, 3 bases at V and 3 bases at J, with 5 bases in the middle. This CDR3 spans 12 amino acids.

This clonotype was observed many times. The chain uses TRBV9 and TRBJ2-7, with D perhaps matching TRBD1 (5 bases). Trimming stripped 4 bases from V and 0 bases from J, with 11 bases between. Germline values: CDR1 SGDLS, CDR2 YYNGEE. This CDR3 comprises 14 residues. The CDR3 loop reads CASSPTVISYEQYF. In DNA, the CDR3 is TGTGCCAGCAGCCCGACAGTTATCTCCTACGAGCAGTACTTC. The variable domain in full, with the rest retrieved from reference TRBV9 and TRBJ2-7, is DSGVTQTPKHLITATGQRVTLRCSPRSGDLSVYWYQQSLDQGLQFLIQYYNGEERAKGNILERFSAQQFPDLHSELNLSSLELGDSALYFCASSPTVISYEQYFGPGTRLTVT.

The chain combines TRBV5-1 with TRBJ2-7; 8 nucleotides match TRBD2. Germline V CDR1 and CDR2: SGHRS, YFSETQ. This CDR3 has 15 residues. J was trimmed by 5 bases and V by 0 bases; bases with no gene match: 7. The CDR3 region is CASSLVSGGPHEQYF. DNA of the CDR3: TGCGCCAGCAGCTTGGTGAGCGGGGGCCCTCACGAGCAGTACTTC.

This clonotype was detected only a few times. This sequence joins TRBV6-2 or TRBV6-3 and TRBJ2-1; D call uncertain. Trimming shortened V by 6 bases and J by 8 bases, and 8 bases separated the two germline ends. Germline CDR1 and CDR2: MNHEY and SVGEGT. The CDR3 has 11 residues. Written as DNA, the CDR3 is TGTGCCAGCAGCCGTTATGATGAGCAGTTCTTC. This gives the protein CASSRYDEQFF.

There are many counts of this clonotype. The chain uses TRBV4-3 and TRBJ2-3; 7 nucleotides align to TRBD2. CDR3 length: 16 residues. Germline CDR1 is LGHNA and CDR2 is YSLEER. Germline trimming cut 0 bases from V and 0 bases from J; bases unmatched to any gene: 3. The CDR3 DNA follows: TGCGCCAGCAGCCAAGACTGGGAGGGTAGCACAGATACGCAGTATTTT. Amino acid sequence: CASSQDWEGSTDTQYF.

The chain joins TRBV7-2 to TRBJ2-3, with unresolved D. Trimming stripped 5 bases from V and 8 bases from J, with 11 bases between. Germline V gene data show CDR1 as SGHTA and CDR2 as FQGNSA. The CDR3 is 12 residues long. The CDR3 protein is CASSTPGATQYF. The CDR3 DNA sequence: TGTGCCAGCAGCACACCCGGAGCTACGCAGTATTTT.

This clonotype was detected a few times. V gene TRBV20-1 combines with J gene TRBJ2-1; 7 bases fit TRBD1. The ends lost 2 bases at V and 3 bases at J; junction bases unmatched: 10. Germline V lookup: CDR1 DFQATT, CDR2 SNEGSKA (reference sequence). The CDR3 totals 16 residues. The CDR3: CSARRLDRELYNEQFF. CDR3 in DNA: TGCAGTGCTAGAAGATTAGACAGGGAGCTCTACAATGAGCAGTTCTTC.

The chain employs TRBV5-1 and TRBJ2-7, with D possibly TRBD2 on 5 matching bases. The V end lost 0 bases, the J end lost 2 bases, and 12 bases lay between the germline ends. This CDR3 is 15 amino acids long. The germline CDR1 and CDR2 sequences are SGHRS and YFSETQ. The CDR3 DNA reads TGCGCCAGCAGCTTGGTGGTGGGAGCAACCTACGAGCAGTACTTC. This codes for CASSLVVGATYEQYF. The variable domain in full, completed from reference TRBV5-1 and TRBJ2-7, reads KAGVTQTPRYLIKTRGQQVTLSCSPISGHRSVSWYQQTPGQGLQFLFEYFSETQRNKGNFPGRFSGRQFSNSRSEMNVSTLELGDSALYLCASSLVVGATYEQYFGPGTRLTVT.

The chain joins TRBV6-1 to TRBJ2-1; 7 bases are shared with TRBD1. The CDR3 runs 12 residues. Germline-derived CDR1 and CDR2 are MNHNS and SASEGT. V trimming: 4 bases; J trimming: 9 bases; junction bases outside the gene matches: 3. The CDR3 is CASSVDRREQFF. The CDR3 coding sequence is TGTGCCAGCAGTGTGGACAGGCGTGAGCAGTTCTTC.

Concerning this clonotype: A read error may produce the germline difference seen at one junction end. The chain combines TRBV18 with TRBJ1-2, with no clear D. Per germline, CDR1 KGHSH and CDR2 LQKENI. The CDR3 is made up of 16 amino acids. CDR3 nucleotide sequence: TGTGCCATCTCACCCCGGACGGACGCAACTAACTATGGCTACACCTTC. It encodes CAISPRTDATNYGYTF.

This CDR3 is CASSAYRLQETQYF. The CDR3 coding sequence is TGCGCCAGCAGCGCCTACAGATTACAAGAGACCCAGTACTTC. The gene calls are TRBV5-1 and TRBJ2-5; no reliable D call. The CDR3 covers 14 residues. Trimming took off 4 bases at V and 2 bases at J, with 12 bases between the two ends. Germline CDR1 reads SGHRS; CDR2 reads YFSETQ. Variable domain in full (rest from reference TRBV5-1 and TRBJ2-5): KAGVTQTPRYLIKTRGQQVTLSCSPISGHRSVSWYQQTPGQGLQFLFEYFSETQRNKGNFPGRFSGRQFSNSRSEMNVSTLELGDSALYLCASSAYRLQETQYFGPGTRLLVL.

This clonotype was seen more than once but under ten times. The chain links TRBV13 to TRBJ1-2; possibly TRBD1 for D (6 bases). Germline CDR1 and CDR2: PRHDT and FYEKMQ (reference sequence). Trimming stripped 8 bases from V and 2 bases from J, with 30 bases between. CDR3 length equals 19 residues. The CDR3 here is CASPTGGQRGRTANYGYTF. Written as DNA, the CDR3 is TGTGCCAGCCCGACCGGGGGGCAAAGAGGCCGGACCGCCAACTATGGCTACACCTTC.

This clonotype was seen a handful of times. The J gene is TRBJ2-7, the V gene TRBV20-1; TRBD2 matches at 10 bases. Germline values: CDR1 DFQATT, CDR2 SNEGSKA (reference sequence). J gave up 0 bases and V 0 bases, and 14 bases lay outside the gene matches. This CDR3 has 19 amino acids. CDR3 protein: CSARDLLAGAQVLSYEQYF. The CDR3, as DNA: TGCAGTGCTAGAGATCTGCTAGCGGGAGCCCAGGTCCTCTCCTACGAGCAGTACTTC.

This clonotype was observed at least ten times. The rearrangement joins TRBV11-2 to TRBJ1-4, with 9 bases matching TRBD1. From germline, CDR1 is SGHAT and CDR2 FQNNGV. The CDR3 contains 15 residues. J was trimmed by 8 bases and V by 3 bases; bases with no gene match: 7. This CDR3 is CASSFGTGMGEKLFF. The DNA for the CDR3 is TGTGCCAGCAGCTTCGGGACAGGGATGGGGGAAAAACTGTTTTTT.

This clonotype was recorded many times. V and J are TRBV5-1 and TRBJ1-1; the D gene is possibly TRBD1 (5 bases). Trimming left V 0 bases short and J 5 bases short, with 11 bases between. This CDR3 is 14 amino acids long. The germline V gene encodes CDR1 SGHRS and CDR2 YFSETQ. CDR3 DNA sequence: TGCGCCAGCAGCTTGGTTGGCAGGGAGACTGAAGCTTTCTTT. This sequence encodes CASSLVGRETEAFF.

There are a few counts of this clonotype. This rearrangement joins TRBV9 to TRBJ1-3, with D maybe TRBD1 (5 bases). This CDR3 spans 16 amino acids. V was pared by 2 bases and J by 0 bases, with 12 bases between. In germline, CDR1 is SGDLS, CDR2 YYNGEE. The CDR3 sequence: CASSVGEGYSGNTIYF. In nucleotides, the CDR3 is TGTGCCAGCAGCGTGGGGGAGGGCTACTCTGGAAACACCATATATTTT. The full variable domain, its missing parts supplied by reference TRBV9 and TRBJ1-3, is DSGVTQTPKHLITATGQRVTLRCSPRSGDLSVYWYQQSLDQGLQFLIQYYNGEERAKGNILERFSAQQFPDLHSELNLSSLELGDSALYFCASSVGEGYSGNTIYFGEGSWLTVV.

This clonotype was found many times. The CDR3 region has the DNA TGTGCCAGCAGTTACTCGAGTCTCAGGGGGGAAGGCTACACCTTC. Translation: CASSYSSLRGEGYTF. The V call is TRBV6-5, the J call TRBJ1-2, with 7 bases lining up with TRBD1. Trimming at V came to 0 bases and at J to 8 bases, leaving 9 bases not matched to a gene. The CDR3 length is 15 residues. The germline V gene has CDR1 MNHEY and CDR2 SVGAGI.

This clonotype came up a few times. The V call is TRBV29-1, the J call TRBJ2-3, with D possibly being TRBD1 (6 bases). In germline, CDR1 is SQVTM, CDR2 ANQGSEA. The CDR3 covers 15 residues. V shed 0 bases and J shed 2 bases, with 12 bases lying between them. CDR3 sequence (DNA): TGCAGCGTTGAAGAGGGGCAGGGGTTCACAGATACGCAGTATTTT. Translating gives CSVEEGQGFTDTQYF.

This clonotype was detected a few times. The rearrangement links TRBV7-9 to TRBJ1-4, with TRBD1 matching 8 bases. The CDR3 extends over 13 amino acids. Germline V CDR1 and CDR2: SEHNR, FQNEAQ (reference sequence). The V gene end was trimmed by 4 bases and the J gene end by 8 bases; junction bases not matched to a gene: 3. CDR3: CASSYRDREKLFF. In DNA form, the CDR3 reads TGTGCCAGCAGCTACCGGGACAGGGAAAAACTGTTTTTT. The full variable domain, in which reference TRBV7-9 and TRBJ1-4 provide the parts outside the CDR3, is DTGVSQNPRHKITKRGQNVTFRCDPISEHNRLYWYRQTLGQGPEFLTYFQNEAQLEKSRLLSDRFSAERPKGSFSTLEIQRTEQGDSAMYLCASSYRDREKLFFGSGTQLSVL.

There are a few counts of this clonotype. The rearrangement uses TRBV7-9 and TRBJ2-7; a possible D gene is TRBD2 (7 bases). The CDR3 is 14 amino acids. Deletions cut 2 bases from V and 6 bases from J, with 14 bases between. CDR1 is SEHNR and CDR2 is FQNEAQ in the germline V gene (reference sequence). DNA for the CDR3: TGTGCCAGCAGCTTACCCAACAGGGAGGGCGAGCAGTACTTC. Amino acids: CASSLPNREGEQYF. The variable domain in full, completed from reference TRBV7-9 and TRBJ2-7, reads DTGVSQNPRHKITKRGQNVTFRCDPISEHNRLYWYRQTLGQGPEFLTYFQNEAQLEKSRLLSDRFSAERPKGSFSTLEIQRTEQGDSAMYLCASSLPNREGEQYFGPGTRLTVT.

In this sample, this clonotype turned up many times. The CDR3 region has the DNA TGTGCCAGCAGCTTAGGGACAGGGGGCATGAACACTGAAGCTTTCTTT. Residues: CASSLGTGGMNTEAFF. This chain connects TRBV7-3 to TRBJ1-1; 12 nucleotides line up with TRBD1. Germline CDR1 reads SGHTA; CDR2 reads FQGTGA. V was clipped by 2 bases and J by 0 bases; unmatched bases: 1. The CDR3 sequence is 16 residues long.